This is a list of T cell receptor beta chains from one sample in a study of T cells in Graves' hyperthyroidism and ophthalmopathy. Using its own MiXCR run on the multiplex PCR reads, TCRdb lists one record per CDR3 protein. Among 550,000 to 800,000 distinct CDR3 sequences listed, around 16% were seen once. Sequencing was done on a sample of blood. The receptor source for this set is a man aged 45-60 years with Graves' hyperthyroidism. Each CDR3 is given with its conserved first and last residue. The D gene is left open where the match is weak. Size is omitted from some rows. Given values are once, few, many or a class for expanded clones.

v_call	d_call	clone_size	j_call	cdr3_aa	cdr3_nt
TRBV4-2	.	.	TRBJ2-7	CASSHGGPVYEQYF	TGTGCCAGCAGCCACGGAGGGCCGGTCTACGAGCAGTACTTC
TRBV28	.	many	TRBJ1-2	CASSVSGRNYGYTF	TGTGCCAGCAGCGTATCCGGACGGAACTATGGCTACACCTTC
TRBV28	.	many	TRBJ1-1	CASSSGPANTEAFF	TGTGCCAGCAGTTCGGGACCGGCGAACACTGAAGCTTTCTTT
TRBV19	TRBD1	many	TRBJ1-2	CASNPGGADYGYTF	TGTGCCAGTAATCCAGGGGGCGCTGACTATGGCTACACCTTC
TRBV6-2/TRBV6-3	.	.	TRBJ2-5	CASSYPLETQYF	TGTGCCAGCAGTTACCCCCTAGAGACCCAGTACTTC
TRBV7-9	.	few	TRBJ1-6	CASSLTQDNSPLHF	TGTGCCAGCAGCCTAACACAGGATAATTCACCCCTCCACTTT
TRBV11-2	.	few	TRBJ2-7	CASSLVHDYEQYF	TGTGCCAGCAGCTTGGTGCACGACTACGAGCAGTACTTC
TRBV12-3/TRBV12-4	.	many	TRBJ1-2	CASSWTDYGYTF	TGTGCCAGCAGTTGGACGGACTATGGCTACACCTTC
TRBV9	.	.	TRBJ2-5	CASSAGTHLQETQYF	TGTGCCAGCAGCGCAGGGACACATCTGCAAGAGACCCAGTACTTC
TRBV2	TRBD1	many	TRBJ2-7	CASLGQAALGEQYF	TGTGCCAGTTTGGGACAGGCGGCCTTGGGGGAGCAGTACTTC
TRBV28	.	.	TRBJ2-7	CASSLPLREQYF	TGTGCCAGCAGTTTACCCTTGAGGGAGCAGTACTTC
TRBV6-1	.	.	TRBJ1-1	CASTRGESTEAFF	TGTGCCAGCACCAGAGGCGAAAGCACTGAAGCTTTCTTT
TRBV28	TRBD1	.	TRBJ1-1	CASSYRGTTEAFF	TGTGCCAGCAGCTACAGGGGGACCACTGAAGCTTTCTTT
TRBV3-1	TRBD1	.	TRBJ2-1	CASSRPTGGSEQFF	TGTGCCAGCAGCCGCCCGACAGGGGGGAGTGAGCAGTTCTTC
TRBV5-6	.	many	TRBJ2-5	CASSLDQYQETQYF	TGTGCCAGCAGCTTGGATCAGTACCAAGAGACCCAGTACTTC
TRBV2	.	many	TRBJ1-5	CASSGLGWGQPQHF	TGTGCCAGCAGTGGTCTCGGGTGGGGTCAGCCCCAGCATTTT
TRBV28	TRBD2	.	TRBJ2-7	CASSLESGSGDLTIYEQYF	TGTGCCAGCAGTTTAGAAAGTGGGAGCGGGGATTTAACAATTTACGAGCAGTACTTC
TRBV11-2	TRBD1	.	TRBJ1-2	CASSSANGTVTISYTF	TGTGCCAGCAGCTCCGCCAACGGGACAGTAACTATTAGCTACACCTTC
TRBV29-1	.	few	TRBJ1-2	CSVEAQGGFYGYTF	TGCAGCGTTGAAGCACAGGGTGGTTTCTATGGCTACACCTTC
TRBV6-5	.	.	TRBJ2-5	CASSYSGTKETQYF	TGTGCCAGCAGTTACTCGGGGACAAAAGAGACCCAGTACTTC
TRBV13	TRBD1	few	TRBJ2-7	CASSPAGTGGQVEQYF	TGTGCCAGCAGCCCAGCCGGGACAGGGGGCCAAGTCGAGCAGTACTTC
TRBV7-3	TRBD2	few	TRBJ2-7	CASSSAGGPYEQYF	TGTGCCAGCAGCTCCGCGGGAGGGCCCTACGAGCAGTACTTC
TRBV10-3	TRBD1	few	TRBJ1-2	CAISNAGTGGAYGYTF	TGTGCCATCAGTAATGCCGGGACAGGGGGCGCTTATGGCTACACCTTC
TRBV30	TRBD2	.	TRBJ2-7	CAWNPAGGVQYF	TGTGCCTGGAACCCAGCGGGAGGGGTGCAGTACTTC
TRBV7-9	TRBD1	many	TRBJ2-1	CASSPGTDYNEQFF	TGTGCCAGCAGTCCCGGGACAGACTACAATGAGCAGTTCTTC
TRBV7-3	.	many	TRBJ2-3	CASSSMITDTQYF	TGTGCCAGCAGCTCCATGATCACAGATACGCAGTATTTT
TRBV3-1	TRBD1	.	TRBJ1-2	CASSQGPGQGFRPRYTF	TGTGCCAGCAGCCAAGGACCGGGACAGGGGTTCAGACCTCGCTACACCTTC
TRBV6-2/TRBV6-3	TRBD1	many	TRBJ2-7	CASSYIPGQGALAAKYEQYF	TGTGCCAGCAGTTACATACCGGGACAGGGGGCCCTAGCGGCAAAATACGAGCAGTACTTC
TRBV24-1	.	many	TRBJ2-6	CATSDLYNPSGANVLTF	TGTGCCACCAGTGATTTGTACAATCCCTCTGGGGCCAACGTCCTGACTTTC
TRBV28	TRBD1	few	TRBJ1-5	CASSLTGKNQPQHF	TGTGCCAGCAGTCTGACAGGGAAGAATCAGCCCCAGCATTTT
TRBV5-5	.	few	TRBJ2-7	CASSLTSVGLSYEQYF	TGTGCCAGCAGCTTAACAAGTGTGGGCCTCTCCTACGAGCAGTACTTC
TRBV5-6	.	many	TRBJ1-1	CASSLAYTELNTEAFF	TGTGCCAGCAGCTTGGCATACACAGAACTGAACACTGAAGCTTTCTTT
TRBV27	.	many	TRBJ1-2	CASSLGRTSGYTF	TGTGCCAGCAGTTTAGGACGGACGTCGGGCTACACCTTC
TRBV20-1	.	many	TRBJ2-7	CSAKVDVYEQYF	TGCAGTGCTAAGGTAGACGTCTACGAGCAGTACTTC
TRBV7-2	.	.	TRBJ1-1	CASSLVLGGAASNTEAFF	TGTGCCAGCAGCTTAGTTTTAGGGGGGGCGGCGTCCAACACTGAAGCTTTCTTT
TRBV28	TRBD2	many	TRBJ2-3	CASRSGTSGRFADTQYF	TGTGCCAGCAGAAGTGGGACTAGCGGGAGGTTCGCAGATACGCAGTATTTT
TRBV3-1	TRBD2	many	TRBJ2-3	CASSQDAAGGPSTDTQYF	TGTGCCAGCAGCCAAGATGCAGCGGGAGGGCCTAGCACAGATACGCAGTATTTT
TRBV2	.	many	TRBJ1-4	CASSQEETEKLFF	TGTGCCAGCAGTCAAGAGGAGACCGAAAAACTGTTTTTT
TRBV12-3/TRBV12-4	.	few	TRBJ2-1	CASSYDILDEQFF	TGTGCCAGCAGTTATGACATCTTGGATGAGCAGTTCTTC
TRBV28	TRBD2	many	TRBJ2-3	CASSFPWGREDTQYF	TGTGCCAGCAGTTTCCCCTGGGGGAGGGAAGATACGCAGTATTTT
TRBV15	TRBD1	.	TRBJ1-6	CATSTGTVNSPLHF	TGTGCCACCTCAACCGGGACAGTAAATTCACCCCTCCACTTT
TRBV28	.	many	TRBJ1-2	CASSLVRQPVNYGYTF	TGTGCCAGCAGTTTAGTACGGCAGCCGGTGAACTATGGCTACACCTTC
TRBV7-2	TRBD1	.	TRBJ1-1	CASSLGVTGGGTEAFF	TGTGCCAGCAGCTTAGGGGTGACAGGGGGAGGCACTGAAGCTTTCTTT
TRBV7-9	TRBD1	.	TRBJ2-3	CASRGTGDPLGTDTQYF	TGTGCCAGCAGAGGGACAGGGGATCCATTAGGCACAGATACGCAGTATTTT
TRBV19	.	few	TRBJ1-5	CASSAGTSNQPQHF	TGTGCCAGTAGTGCCGGGACCAGCAATCAGCCCCAGCATTTT
TRBV7-9	TRBD2	many	TRBJ2-2	CASSPGTSGSAGELFF	TGTGCCAGCAGCCCCGGGACTAGCGGGAGTGCCGGGGAGCTGTTTTTT
TRBV29-1	TRBD1	few	TRBJ2-7	CSVDGTGAYEQYF	TGCAGCGTTGACGGGACAGGAGCCTACGAGCAGTACTTC
TRBV12-3/TRBV12-4	.	few	TRBJ2-3	CASRRGAGGADTQYF	TGTGCCAGCAGACGGGGGGCGGGTGGGGCAGATACGCAGTATTTT
TRBV19	TRBD2	many	TRBJ2-5	CASSISGAGTSGMRQETQYF	TGTGCCAGTAGTATTTCGGGCGCCGGGACTAGCGGGATGAGGCAAGAGACCCAGTACTTC
TRBV7-9	.	few	TRBJ2-1	CASSLGSSLVQGNEQFF	TGTGCCAGCAGCTTAGGGTCAAGTCTAGTTCAAGGCAATGAGCAGTTCTTC
TRBV6-1	.	many	TRBJ1-5	CASSPPGQPNQPQHF	TGTGCCAGCAGCCCCCCCGGACAGCCCAATCAGCCCCAGCATTTT
TRBV20-1	.	few	TRBJ2-7	CSVGESGMYEQYF	TGCAGTGTGGGGGAATCGGGAATGTACGAGCAGTACTTC